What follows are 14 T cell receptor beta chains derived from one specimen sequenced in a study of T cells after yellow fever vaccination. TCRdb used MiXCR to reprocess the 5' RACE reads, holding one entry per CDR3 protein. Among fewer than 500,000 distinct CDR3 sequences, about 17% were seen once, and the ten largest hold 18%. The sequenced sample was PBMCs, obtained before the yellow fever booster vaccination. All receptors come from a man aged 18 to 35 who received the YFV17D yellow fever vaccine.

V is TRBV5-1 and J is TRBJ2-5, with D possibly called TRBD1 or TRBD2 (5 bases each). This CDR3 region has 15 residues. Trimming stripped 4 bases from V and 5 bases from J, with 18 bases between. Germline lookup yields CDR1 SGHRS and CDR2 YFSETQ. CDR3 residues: CASSHGDGRGETQYF. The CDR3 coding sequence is TGCGCCAGCAGCCACGGGGACGGACGAGGGGAGACCCAGTACTTC. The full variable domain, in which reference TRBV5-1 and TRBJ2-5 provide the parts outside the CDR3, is KAGVTQTPRYLIKTRGQQVTLSCSPISGHRSVSWYQQTPGQGLQFLFEYFSETQRNKGNFPGRFSGRQFSNSRSEMNVSTLELGDSALYLCASSHGDGRGETQYFGPGTRLLVL.

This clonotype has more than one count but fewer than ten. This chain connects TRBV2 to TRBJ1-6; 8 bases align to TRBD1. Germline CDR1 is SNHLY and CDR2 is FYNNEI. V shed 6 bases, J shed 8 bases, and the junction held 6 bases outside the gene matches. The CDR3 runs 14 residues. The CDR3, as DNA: TGTGCCAGCAGGCGGACAGGGACCCATTCACCCCTCCACTTT. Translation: CASRRTGTHSPLHF.

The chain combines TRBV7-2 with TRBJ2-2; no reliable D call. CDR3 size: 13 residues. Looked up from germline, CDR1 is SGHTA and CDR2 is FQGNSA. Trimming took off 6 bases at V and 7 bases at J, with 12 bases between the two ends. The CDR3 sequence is CASSPQVLGELFF. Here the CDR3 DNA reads TGTGCCAGCAGTCCCCAGGTGCTCGGGGAGCTGTTTTTT.

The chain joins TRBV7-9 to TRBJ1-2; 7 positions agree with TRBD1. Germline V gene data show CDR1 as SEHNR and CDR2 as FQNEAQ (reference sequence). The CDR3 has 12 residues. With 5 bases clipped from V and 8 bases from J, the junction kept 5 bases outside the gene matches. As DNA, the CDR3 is TGTGCCAGCAGCGGGGACAGTCGGGGCTACACCTTC. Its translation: CASSGDSRGYTF.

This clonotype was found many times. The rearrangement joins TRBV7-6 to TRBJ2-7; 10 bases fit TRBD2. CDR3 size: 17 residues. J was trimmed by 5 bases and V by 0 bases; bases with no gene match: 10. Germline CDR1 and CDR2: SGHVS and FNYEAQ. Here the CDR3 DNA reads TGTGCCAGCAGCTTAGCGTTGTGGAGCGGGGGGGTCCACGAGCAGTACTTC. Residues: CASSLALWSGGVHEQYF. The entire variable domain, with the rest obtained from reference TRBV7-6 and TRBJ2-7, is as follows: GAGVSQSPRYKVTKRGQDVALRCDPISGHVSLYWYRQALGQGPEFLTYFNYEAQQDKSGLPNDRFSAERPEGSISTLTIQRTEQRDSAMYRCASSLALWSGGVHEQYFGPGTRLTVT.

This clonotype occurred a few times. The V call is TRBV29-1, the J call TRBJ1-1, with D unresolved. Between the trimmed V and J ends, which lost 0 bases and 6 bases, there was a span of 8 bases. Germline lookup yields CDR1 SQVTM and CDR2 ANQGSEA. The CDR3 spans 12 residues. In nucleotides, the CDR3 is TGCAGCGTTGAAGATCAAGGGCCTGAAGCTTTCTTT. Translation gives CSVEDQGPEAFF.

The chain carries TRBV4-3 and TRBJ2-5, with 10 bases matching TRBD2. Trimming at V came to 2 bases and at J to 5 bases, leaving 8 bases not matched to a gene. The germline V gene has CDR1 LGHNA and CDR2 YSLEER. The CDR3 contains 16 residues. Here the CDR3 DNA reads TGCGCCAGCAGCCAAAGCGGGGGGGAGGTGGTGGAGACCCAGTACTTC. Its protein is CASSQSGGEVVETQYF.

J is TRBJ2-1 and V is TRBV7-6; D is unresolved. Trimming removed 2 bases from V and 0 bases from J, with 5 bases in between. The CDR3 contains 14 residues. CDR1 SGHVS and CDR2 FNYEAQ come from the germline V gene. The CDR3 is CASSLIDSYNEQFF. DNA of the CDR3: TGTGCCAGCAGCTTAATTGACTCCTACAATGAGCAGTTCTTC.

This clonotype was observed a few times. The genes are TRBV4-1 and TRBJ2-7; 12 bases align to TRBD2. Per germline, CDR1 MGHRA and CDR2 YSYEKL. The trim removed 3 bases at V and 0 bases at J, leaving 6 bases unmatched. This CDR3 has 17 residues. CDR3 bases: TGCGCCAGCAGCCAGCGACTAGCGGGGGCCCGCTCCTACGAGCAGTACTTC. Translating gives CASSQRLAGARSYEQYF.

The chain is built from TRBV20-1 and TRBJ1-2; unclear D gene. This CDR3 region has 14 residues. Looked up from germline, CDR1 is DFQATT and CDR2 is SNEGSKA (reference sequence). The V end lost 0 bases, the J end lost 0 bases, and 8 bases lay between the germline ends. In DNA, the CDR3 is TGCAGTGCTAGAGATTTCCGGGCTAACTATGGCTACACCTTC. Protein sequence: CSARDFRANYGYTF.

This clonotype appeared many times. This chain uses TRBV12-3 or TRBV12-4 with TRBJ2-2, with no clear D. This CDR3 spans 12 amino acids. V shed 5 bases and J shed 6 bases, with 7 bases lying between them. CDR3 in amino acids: CASSPPPGELFF. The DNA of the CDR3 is TGTGCCAGCAGTCCCCCCCCCGGGGAGCTGTTTTTT.

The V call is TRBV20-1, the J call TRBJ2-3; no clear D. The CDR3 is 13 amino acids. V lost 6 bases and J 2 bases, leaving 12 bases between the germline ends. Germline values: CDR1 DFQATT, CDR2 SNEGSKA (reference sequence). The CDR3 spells CSAVELLTDTQYF. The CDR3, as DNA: TGCAGTGCGGTAGAGCTACTCACAGATACGCAGTATTTT.

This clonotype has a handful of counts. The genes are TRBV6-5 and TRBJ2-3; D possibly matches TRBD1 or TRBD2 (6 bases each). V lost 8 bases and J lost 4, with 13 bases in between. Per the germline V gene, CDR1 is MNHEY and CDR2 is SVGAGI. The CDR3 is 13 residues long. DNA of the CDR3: TGTGCCAGCGTTGATAGGGGGGCAGATACGCAGTATTTT. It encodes CASVDRGADTQYF.

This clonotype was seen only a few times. DNA of the CDR3: TGTGCCAGCAGCCAAGAGGGGACTTGCCTAGACACAGATACGCAGTATTTT. Protein: CASSQEGTCLDTDTQYF. J is TRBJ2-3 and V is TRBV4-2; possibly TRBD2 for D (6 bases). In germline, CDR1 is LGHNA, CDR2 YNFKEQ. This CDR3 region has 17 residues. V was cut by 0 bases and J by 2 bases, with 15 bases left in between.